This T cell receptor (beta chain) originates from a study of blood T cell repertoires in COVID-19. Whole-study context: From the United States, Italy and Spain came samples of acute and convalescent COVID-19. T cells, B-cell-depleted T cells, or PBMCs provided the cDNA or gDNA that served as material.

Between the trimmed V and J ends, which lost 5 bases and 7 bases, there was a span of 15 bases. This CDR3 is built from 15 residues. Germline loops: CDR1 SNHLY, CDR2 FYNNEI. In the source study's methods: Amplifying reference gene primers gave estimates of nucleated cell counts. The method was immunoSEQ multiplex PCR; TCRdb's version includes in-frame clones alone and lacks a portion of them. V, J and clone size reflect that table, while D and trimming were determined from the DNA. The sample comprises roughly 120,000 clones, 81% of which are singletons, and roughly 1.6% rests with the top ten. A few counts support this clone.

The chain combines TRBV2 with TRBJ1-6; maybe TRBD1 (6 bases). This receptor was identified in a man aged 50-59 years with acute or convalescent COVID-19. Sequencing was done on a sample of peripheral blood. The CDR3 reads CASSWRQDRNSPLHF. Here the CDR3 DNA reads TGTGCCAGCAGTTGGAGACAGGATCGCAATTCACCCCTCCACTTT.